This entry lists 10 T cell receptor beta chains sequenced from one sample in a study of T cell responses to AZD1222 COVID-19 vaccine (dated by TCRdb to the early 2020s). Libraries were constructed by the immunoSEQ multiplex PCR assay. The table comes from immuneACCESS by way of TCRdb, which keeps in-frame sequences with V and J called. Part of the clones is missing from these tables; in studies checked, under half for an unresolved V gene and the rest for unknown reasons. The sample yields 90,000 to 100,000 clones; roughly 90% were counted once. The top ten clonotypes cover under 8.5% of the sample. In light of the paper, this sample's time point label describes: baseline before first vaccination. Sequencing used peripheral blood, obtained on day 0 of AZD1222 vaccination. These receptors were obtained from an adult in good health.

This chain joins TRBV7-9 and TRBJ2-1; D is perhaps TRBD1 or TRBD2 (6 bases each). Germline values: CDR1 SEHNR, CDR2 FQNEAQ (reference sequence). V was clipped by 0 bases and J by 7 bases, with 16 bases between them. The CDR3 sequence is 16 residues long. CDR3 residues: CASSLAGGRGRNEQFF. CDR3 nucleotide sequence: TGTGCCAGCAGCTTAGCAGGGGGGAGAGGAAGGAATGAGCAGTTCTTC.

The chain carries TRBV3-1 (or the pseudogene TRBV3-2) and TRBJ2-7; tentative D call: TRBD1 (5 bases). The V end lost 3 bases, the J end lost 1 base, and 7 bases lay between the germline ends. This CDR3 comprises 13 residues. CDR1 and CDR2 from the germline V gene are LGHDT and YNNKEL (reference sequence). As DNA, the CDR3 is TGTGCCAGCAGCCAGCAGGGATCCTACGAGCAGTACTTC. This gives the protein CASSQQGSYEQYF.

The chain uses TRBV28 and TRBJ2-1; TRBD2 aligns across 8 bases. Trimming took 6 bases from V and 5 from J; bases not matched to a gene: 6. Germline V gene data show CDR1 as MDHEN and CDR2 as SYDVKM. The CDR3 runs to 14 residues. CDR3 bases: TGTGCCAGCAGCCCGGGACTAGGACACAATGAGCAGTTCTTC. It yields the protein CASSPGLGHNEQFF.

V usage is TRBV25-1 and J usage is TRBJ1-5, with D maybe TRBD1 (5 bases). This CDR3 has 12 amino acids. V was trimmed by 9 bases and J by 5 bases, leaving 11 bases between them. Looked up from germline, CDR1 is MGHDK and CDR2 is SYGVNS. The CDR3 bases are TGTGCCAGGCGACAGATTGATCAGCCCCAGCATTTT. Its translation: CARRQIDQPQHF.

Written as DNA, the CDR3 is TGTGCCAGCAGCTCCAGACAGGGGACCTACGAGCAGTACTTC. Encoded protein: CASSSRQGTYEQYF. This chain links TRBV7-9 with TRBJ2-7, with 8 bases fitting TRBD1. The germline V gene encodes CDR1 SEHNR and CDR2 FQNEAQ (reference sequence). V shed 4 bases, J shed 2 bases, and the junction held 4 bases outside the gene matches. The CDR3 spans 14 residues.

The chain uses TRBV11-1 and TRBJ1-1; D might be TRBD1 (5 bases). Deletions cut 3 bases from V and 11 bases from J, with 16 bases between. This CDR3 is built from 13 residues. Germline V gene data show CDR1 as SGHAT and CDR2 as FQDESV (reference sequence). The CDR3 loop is CASSFSGPEPAFF. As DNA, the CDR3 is TGTGCCAGCAGCTTCTCGGGACCCGAACCGGCTTTCTTT.

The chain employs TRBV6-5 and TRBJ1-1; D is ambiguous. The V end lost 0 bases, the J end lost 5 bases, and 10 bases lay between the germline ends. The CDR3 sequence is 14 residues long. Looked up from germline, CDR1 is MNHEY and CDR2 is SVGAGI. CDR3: CASSYSVRVTEAFF. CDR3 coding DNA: TGTGCCAGCAGTTACTCGGTGCGGGTTACTGAAGCTTTCTTT.

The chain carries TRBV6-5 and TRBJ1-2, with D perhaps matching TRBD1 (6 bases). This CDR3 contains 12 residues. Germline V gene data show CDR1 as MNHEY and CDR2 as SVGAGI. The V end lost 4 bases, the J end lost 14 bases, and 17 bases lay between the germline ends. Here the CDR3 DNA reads TGTGCCAGCAGTTCCCCCCGGGGGGACATGACCTTC. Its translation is CASSSPRGDMTF.

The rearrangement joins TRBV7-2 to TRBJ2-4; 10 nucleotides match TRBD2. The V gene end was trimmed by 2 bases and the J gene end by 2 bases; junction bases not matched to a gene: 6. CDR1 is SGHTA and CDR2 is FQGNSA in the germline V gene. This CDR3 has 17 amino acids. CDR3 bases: TGTGCCAGCAGCTTAAAAGCGGGAGGGATAACCAAAAACATTCAGTACTTC. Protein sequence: CASSLKAGGITKNIQYF.

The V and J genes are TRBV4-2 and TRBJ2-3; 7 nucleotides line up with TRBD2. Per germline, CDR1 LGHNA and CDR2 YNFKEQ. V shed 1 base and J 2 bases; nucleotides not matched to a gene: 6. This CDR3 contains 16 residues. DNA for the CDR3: TGTGCCAGCAGCCAAGGTATCGGGAGGCTCACAGATACGCAGTATTTT. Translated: CASSQGIGRLTDTQYF.